This T cell receptor (beta chain) was sequenced in a study of T-cell memory formation after mild COVID-19. The wider study: The TCR clusters were mostly specific to one donor.

Whole-study results and caveats: Clones that got smaller from day 15 to 85 had even CD4/CD8, while clones growing later tipped toward CD4+.

Germline CDR1 and CDR2: KGHDR and SFDVKD. Unmatched junction bases numbered 2, after V lost 2 bases and J lost 5 bases. This CDR3 contains 13 residues. One entry per CDR3 protein, called by TCRdb with MiXCR from the 5' RACE reads. The repertoire holds about 340,000 distinct CDR3 sequences, with over 20% as singletons. This clonotype was observed a handful of times. The antigen remains undetermined. The J gene is TRBJ2-7, the V gene TRBV24-1; TRBD1 matches 7 bases. The TCR originated in an adult woman who had mild COVID-19 (a few samples of this study predate the infection). Cell type and time point are not known. The sequenced sample consisted of PBMCs or a T cell subset sorted from them (not recorded which). The CDR3 sequence is CATSDWTGDEQYF. Written as DNA, the CDR3 is TGTGCCACCAGTGATTGGACAGGAGACGAGCAGTACTTC.